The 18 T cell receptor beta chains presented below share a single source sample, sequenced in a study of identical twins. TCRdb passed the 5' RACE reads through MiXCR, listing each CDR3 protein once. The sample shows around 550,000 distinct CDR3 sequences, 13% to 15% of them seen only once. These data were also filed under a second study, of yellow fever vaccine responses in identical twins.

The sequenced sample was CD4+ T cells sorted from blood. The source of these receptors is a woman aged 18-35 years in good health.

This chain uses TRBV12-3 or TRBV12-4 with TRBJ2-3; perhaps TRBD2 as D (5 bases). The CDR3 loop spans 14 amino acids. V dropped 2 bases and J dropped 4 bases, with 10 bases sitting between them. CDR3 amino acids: CASSLRESADTQYF. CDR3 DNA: TGTGCCAGCAGTTTAAGGGAGAGTGCAGATACGCAGTATTTT.

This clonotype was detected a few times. CDR3 in amino acids: CASSTSGGPGNEQFF. DNA for the CDR3: TGTGCCAGCAGCACTTCGGGAGGCCCTGGGAATGAGCAGTTCTTC. J is TRBJ2-1 and V is TRBV2; 7 bases align to TRBD2. The CDR3 is 15 amino acids. Losses at the gene ends were 6 bases for V and 7 bases for J; bases not matched to a gene: 12. From germline, CDR1 is SNHLY and CDR2 FYNNEI.

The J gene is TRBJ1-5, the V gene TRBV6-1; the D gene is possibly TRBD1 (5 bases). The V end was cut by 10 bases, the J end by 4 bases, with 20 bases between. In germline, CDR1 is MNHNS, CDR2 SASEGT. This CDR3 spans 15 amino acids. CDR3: CATRREGSGNQPQHF. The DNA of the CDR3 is TGTGCCACCCGGCGGGAGGGGTCGGGGAATCAGCCCCAGCATTTT.

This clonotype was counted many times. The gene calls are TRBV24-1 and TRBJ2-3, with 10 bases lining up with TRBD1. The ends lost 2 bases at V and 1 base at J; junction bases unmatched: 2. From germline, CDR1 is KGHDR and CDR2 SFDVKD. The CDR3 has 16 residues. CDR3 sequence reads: CATSDWDRGGTDTQYF. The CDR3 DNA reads TGTGCCACCAGTGATTGGGACAGGGGTGGCACAGATACGCAGTATTTT.

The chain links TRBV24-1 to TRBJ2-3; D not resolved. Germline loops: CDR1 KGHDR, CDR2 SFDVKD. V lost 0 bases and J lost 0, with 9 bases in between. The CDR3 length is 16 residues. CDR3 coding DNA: TGTGCCACCAGTGATTTGTCGGGTCTCAGCACAGATACGCAGTATTTT. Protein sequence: CATSDLSGLSTDTQYF.

CDR3 bases: TGCAGTGCCGTCATCCGGGACTTTGCCTACAATGAGCAGTTCTTC. It specifies CSAVIRDFAYNEQFF. The chain recombines TRBV20-1 with TRBJ2-1; D possibly corresponds to TRBD2 (6 bases). V lost 6 bases to trimming and J lost 2 bases, with 17 bases between them. This CDR3 has 15 amino acids. The germline V gene encodes CDR1 DFQATT and CDR2 SNEGSKA (reference sequence).

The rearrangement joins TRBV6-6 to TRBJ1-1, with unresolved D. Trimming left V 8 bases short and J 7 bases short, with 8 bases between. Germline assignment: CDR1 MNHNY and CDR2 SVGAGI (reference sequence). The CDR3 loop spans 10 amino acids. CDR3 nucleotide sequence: TGTGCCAGCTTCGGCATTGAAGCTTTCTTT. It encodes CASFGIEAFF.

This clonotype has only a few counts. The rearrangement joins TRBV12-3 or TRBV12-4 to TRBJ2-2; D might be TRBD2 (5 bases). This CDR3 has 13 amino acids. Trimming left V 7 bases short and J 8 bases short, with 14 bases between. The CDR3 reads CASTERIFGELFF. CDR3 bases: TGTGCCAGCACAGAGCGGATCTTTGGGGAGCTGTTTTTT.

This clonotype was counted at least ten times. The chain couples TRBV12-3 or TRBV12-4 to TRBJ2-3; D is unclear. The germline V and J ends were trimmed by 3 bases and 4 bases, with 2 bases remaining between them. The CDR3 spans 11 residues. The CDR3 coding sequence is TGTGCCAGCAGTTTTCCAGATACGCAGTATTTT. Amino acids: CASSFPDTQYF.

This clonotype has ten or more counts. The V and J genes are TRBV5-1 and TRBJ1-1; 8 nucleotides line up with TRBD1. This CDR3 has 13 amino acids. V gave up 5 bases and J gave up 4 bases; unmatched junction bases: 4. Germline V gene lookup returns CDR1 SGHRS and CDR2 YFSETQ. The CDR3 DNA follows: TGCGCCAGCAGACAGGGGGAGGCCACTGAAGCTTTCTTT. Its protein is CASRQGEATEAFF.

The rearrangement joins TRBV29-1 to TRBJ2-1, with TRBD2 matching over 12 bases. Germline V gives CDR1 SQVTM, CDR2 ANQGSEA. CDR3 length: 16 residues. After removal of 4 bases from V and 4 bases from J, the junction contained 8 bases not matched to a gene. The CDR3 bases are TGCAGCGTTGTCTATCCTAGCGGGAGGGCTTACAATGAGCAGTTCTTC. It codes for CSVVYPSGRAYNEQFF.

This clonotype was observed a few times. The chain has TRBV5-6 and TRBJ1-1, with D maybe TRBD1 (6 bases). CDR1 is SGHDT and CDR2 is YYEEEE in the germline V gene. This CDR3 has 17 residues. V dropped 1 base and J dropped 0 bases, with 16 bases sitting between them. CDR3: CASSLRQGLYMNTEAFF. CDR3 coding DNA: TGTGCCAGCAGCTTGCGGCAGGGGTTATACATGAACACTGAAGCTTTCTTT.

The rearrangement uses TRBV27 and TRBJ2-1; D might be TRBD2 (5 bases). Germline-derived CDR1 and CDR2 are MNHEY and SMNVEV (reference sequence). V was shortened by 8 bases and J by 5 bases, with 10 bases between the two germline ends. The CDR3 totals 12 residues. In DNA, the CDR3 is TGTGCCAGCTGCGGGTTAAACAATGAGCAGTTCTTC. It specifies CASCGLNNEQFF.

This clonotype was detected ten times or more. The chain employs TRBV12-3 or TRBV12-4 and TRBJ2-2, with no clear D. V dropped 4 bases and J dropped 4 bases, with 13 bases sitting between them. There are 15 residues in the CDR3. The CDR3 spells CASSSTRHTTGELFF. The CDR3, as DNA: TGTGCCAGCAGTTCCACCCGCCATACCACCGGGGAGCTGTTTTTT.

CDR3 coding DNA: TGTGCCAGCAGTGATGGGAGCGGGAGGGCTACAGATACGCAGTATTTT. Its translation is CASSDGSGRATDTQYF. This sequence joins TRBV2 and TRBJ2-3; 10 bases align to TRBD2. Germline V gene data show CDR1 as SNHLY and CDR2 as FYNNEI. V gave up 3 bases and J gave up 3 bases; unmatched junction bases: 6. This CDR3 comprises 16 residues.

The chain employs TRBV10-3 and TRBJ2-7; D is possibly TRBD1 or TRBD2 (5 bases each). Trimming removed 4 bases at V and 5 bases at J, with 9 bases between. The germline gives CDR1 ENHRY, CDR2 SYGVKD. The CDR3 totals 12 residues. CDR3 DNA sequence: TGTGCCATCAGTGGTCTGGGGGACGAGCAGTACTTC. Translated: CAISGLGDEQYF.

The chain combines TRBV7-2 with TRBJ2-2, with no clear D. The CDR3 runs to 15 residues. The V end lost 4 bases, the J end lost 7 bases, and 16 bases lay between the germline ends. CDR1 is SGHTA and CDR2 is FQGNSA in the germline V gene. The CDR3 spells CASSSSFRRFGELFF. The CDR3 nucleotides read TGTGCCAGCAGCTCATCCTTTAGACGATTCGGGGAGCTGTTTTTT.

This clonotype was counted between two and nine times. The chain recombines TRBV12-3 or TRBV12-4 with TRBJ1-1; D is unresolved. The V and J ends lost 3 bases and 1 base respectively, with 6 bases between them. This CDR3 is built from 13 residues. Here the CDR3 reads CASSFSSNTEAFF. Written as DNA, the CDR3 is TGTGCCAGCAGTTTTAGCTCGAACACTGAAGCTTTCTTT.